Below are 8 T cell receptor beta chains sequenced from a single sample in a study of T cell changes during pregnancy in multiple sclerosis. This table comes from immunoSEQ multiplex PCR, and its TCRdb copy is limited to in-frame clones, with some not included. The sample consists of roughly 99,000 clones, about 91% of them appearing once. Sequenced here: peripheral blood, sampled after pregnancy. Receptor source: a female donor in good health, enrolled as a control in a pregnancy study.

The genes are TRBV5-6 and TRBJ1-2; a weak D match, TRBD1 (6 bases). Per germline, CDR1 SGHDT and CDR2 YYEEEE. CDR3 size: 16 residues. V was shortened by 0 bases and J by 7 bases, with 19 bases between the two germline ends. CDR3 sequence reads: CASSLGDTESLRGYTF. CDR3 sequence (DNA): TGTGCCAGCAGCTTGGGGGACACGGAAAGTCTACGTGGCTACACCTTC.

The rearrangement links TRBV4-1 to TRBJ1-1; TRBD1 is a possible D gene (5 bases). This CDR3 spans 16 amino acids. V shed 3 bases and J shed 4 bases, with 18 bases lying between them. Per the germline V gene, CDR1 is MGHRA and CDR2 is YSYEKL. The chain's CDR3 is CASSHSGSGGSTEAFF. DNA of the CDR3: TGCGCCAGCAGCCACTCGGGTTCGGGGGGGAGCACTGAAGCTTTCTTT.

CDR3 sequence (DNA): TGTGCCAGCAGTTACCCCCGGGACAGGGGGGACAAGGAAGCTTTCTTT. Its translation is CASSYPRDRGDKEAFF. This sequence joins TRBV28 and TRBJ1-1; 11 nucleotides align to TRBD1. The CDR3 runs to 16 residues. The V gene end was trimmed by 4 bases and the J gene end by 8 bases; junction bases not matched to a gene: 12. Germline V gives CDR1 MDHEN, CDR2 SYDVKM.

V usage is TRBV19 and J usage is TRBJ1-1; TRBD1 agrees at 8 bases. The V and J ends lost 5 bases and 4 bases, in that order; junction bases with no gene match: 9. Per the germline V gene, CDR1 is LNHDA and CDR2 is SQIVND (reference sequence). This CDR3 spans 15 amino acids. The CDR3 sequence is CASSADRAYITEAFF. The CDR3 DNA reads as TGTGCCAGTAGTGCGGACAGGGCGTATATCACTGAAGCTTTCTTT.

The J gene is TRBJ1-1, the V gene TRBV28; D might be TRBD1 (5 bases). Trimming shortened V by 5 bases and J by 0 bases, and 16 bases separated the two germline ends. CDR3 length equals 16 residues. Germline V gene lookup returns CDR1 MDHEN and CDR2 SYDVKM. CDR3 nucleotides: TGTGCCAGCAGTGTTCTCGAGGGAGGGGTGAACACTGAAGCTTTCTTT. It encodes CASSVLEGGVNTEAFF.

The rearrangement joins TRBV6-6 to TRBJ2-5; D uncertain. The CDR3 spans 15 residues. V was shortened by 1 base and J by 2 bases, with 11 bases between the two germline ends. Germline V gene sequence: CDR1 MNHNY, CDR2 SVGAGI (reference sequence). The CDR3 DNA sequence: TGTGCCAGCAGTTACTGGAGTGCGGCTCAAGAGACCCAGTACTTC. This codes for CASSYWSAAQETQYF.

The CDR3 spells CSAKADRDEKLFF. The CDR3 bases are TGCAGCGCCAAAGCCGACAGGGATGAAAAACTGTTTTTT. V usage is TRBV29-1 and J usage is TRBJ1-4; TRBD1 aligns across 7 bases. V lost 7 bases, J lost 6 bases, and 8 bases stayed unmatched. This CDR3 is built from 13 residues. Germline values: CDR1 SQVTM, CDR2 ANQGSEA.

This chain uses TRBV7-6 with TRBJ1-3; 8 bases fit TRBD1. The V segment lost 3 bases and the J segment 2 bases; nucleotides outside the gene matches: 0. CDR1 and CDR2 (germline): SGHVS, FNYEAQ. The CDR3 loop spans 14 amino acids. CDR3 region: CASSLTGAGNTIYF. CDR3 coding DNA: TGTGCCAGCAGCTTGACAGGGGCTGGAAACACCATATATTTT.